This TCR beta chain was identified during a study of T cell responses to AZD1222 COVID-19 vaccine. In the study overall: Some second doses came at about 4 weeks and others at about 12 weeks; these were pooled. The study, taken as a whole, reports: Targeting of unmutated variant regions was reportedly seen in nearly half of spike-specific TCRs.

Sequencing was performed with immunoSEQ multiplex PCR; in TCRdb, only in-frame clones are kept and a portion is missing. The table lists under 150,000 clones, 90% of them singletons. Note on this clone: Its target is unknown.

Trimming took 0 bases from V and 5 from J, leaving 11 bases between them. The CDR3 spans 14 residues. From germline, CDR1 is SGHRS and CDR2 YFSETQ. This chain uses TRBV5-1 with TRBJ2-5; weak D call: TRBD1 (5 bases). This receptor was obtained from an adult in good health. Sample: peripheral blood, taken on day 0 of AZD1222 vaccination. CDR3 sequence reads: CASSLEGNGETQYF. Written as DNA, the CDR3 is TGCGCCAGCAGCTTGGAGGGGAACGGCGAGACCCAGTACTTC.